This entry lists 9 T cell receptor beta chains sequenced from one sample in a study of T cells after yellow fever vaccination. TCRdb redid the calling of the 5' RACE reads with MiXCR, one entry per CDR3 protein. The repertoire consists of roughly 340,000 distinct CDR3 sequences, with approximately 3.9% occurring once and the leading ten covering 20% to 25%. The sequenced sample was PBMCs, obtained 5 days after the yellow fever booster vaccination. The receptors stem from a man younger than 35 who received the YFV17D yellow fever vaccine.

The table lists this clonotype with a few counts. The V and J genes are TRBV5-1 and TRBJ2-5; D is ambiguous. Trimming stripped 0 bases from V and 5 bases from J, with 11 bases between. The V gene's germline CDR1 is SGHRS and CDR2 YFSETQ. This CDR3 has 14 residues. DNA for the CDR3: TGCGCCAGCAGCTTGGGGGCGGACCGTGAGACCCAGTACTTC. Translation gives CASSLGADRETQYF.

In its sample, this clonotype was seen many times. In nucleotides, the CDR3 is TGTGCCAGCAGTTACTTAGGTTCGCAAGATACGCAGTATTTT. Translation: CASSYLGSQDTQYF. The V gene is TRBV6-5, the J gene TRBJ2-3; D is undetermined. Germline CDR1 and CDR2: MNHEY and SVGAGI. V dropped 1 base and J dropped 5 bases, with 10 bases sitting between them. The CDR3 has 14 residues.

This clonotype has at least ten counts. This sequence joins TRBV21-1 and TRBJ2-5; the table gives TRBD1 as D, unverified against the DNA. TRBV21-1 is annotated as a pseudogene. This CDR3 is 17 amino acids long. CDR3 in DNA: TGTGCCAGCAGCAAAGAGGGGAACCGCTCCATTCAAGAGACCCAGTACTTC. Protein: CASSKEGNRSIQETQYF.

This clonotype was seen more than once but under ten times. The chain recombines TRBV6-2 or TRBV6-3 with TRBJ1-4; D is ambiguous. CDR1 and CDR2 (germline): MNHEY, SVGEGT. V was clipped by 7 bases and J by 8 bases, with 17 bases between them. This CDR3 is 14 amino acids long. The chain's CDR3 is CASTPRQSREKLFF. The CDR3 nucleotides are TGTGCCAGCACCCCTCGGCAAAGTAGGGAAAAACTGTTTTTT.

This clonotype was detected ten times or more. This chain uses TRBV12-3 or TRBV12-4 with TRBJ2-5, with D perhaps matching TRBD1 or TRBD2 (5 bases each). CDR3 length: 15 amino acids. Trimming removed 6 bases from V and 5 bases from J, with 19 bases in between. CDR3 residues: CASSPDYPRGETQYF. The CDR3 DNA is TGTGCCAGCAGCCCCGACTACCCTCGGGGCGAGACCCAGTACTTC.

The V and J genes are TRBV29-1 and TRBJ1-2; 11 bases match TRBD1. Looked up from germline, CDR1 is SQVTM and CDR2 is ANQGSEA. The CDR3 contains 13 residues. J lost 7 bases, V lost 4 bases, and 5 bases had no gene match. CDR3 in DNA: TGCAGCGTTGGGGACAGGGGGAATTCTGGCTACACCTTC. It encodes CSVGDRGNSGYTF.

This clonotype was counted between two and nine times. V usage is TRBV28 and J usage is TRBJ1-1; D ambiguous. CDR3 length equals 14 residues. V was pared by 6 bases and J by 0 bases, with 11 bases between. CDR1 and CDR2 (germline): MDHEN, SYDVKM. The CDR3 loop reads CASSNRGLNTEAFF. The CDR3 DNA reads TGTGCCAGCAGCAACCGGGGATTGAACACTGAAGCTTTCTTT.

This clonotype was counted a few times. The chain links TRBV5-4 to TRBJ1-1; D not certain. The CDR3 extends over 13 amino acids. Trimming took 2 bases from V and 1 from J, leaving 6 bases between them. The germline V gene has CDR1 SGHNT and CDR2 YYREEE (reference sequence). The CDR3 region is CASSFPENTEAFF. In DNA, the CDR3 is TGTGCCAGCAGCTTCCCAGAGAACACTGAAGCTTTCTTT.

The J gene is TRBJ2-1, the V gene TRBV9; the match to TRBD2 covers 7 bases. V shed 0 bases, J shed 3 bases, and the junction held 9 bases outside the gene matches. Germline values: CDR1 SGDLS, CDR2 YYNGEE. The CDR3 contains 17 residues. CDR3 nucleotide sequence: TGTGCCAGCAGCGTAGCTGGGGCCGGGGACTACTACAATGAGCAGTTCTTC. Translating gives CASSVAGAGDYYNEQFF.